This TCR beta chain was recorded in a study of cytotoxic CD8 clonotypes in ibrutinib-treated CLL. Looking at the study overall: Response samples were taken after a median about 12 months of treatment, range 6 to 36. Samples yielded averages of 255,043 productive templates and 75,000 to 95,000 productive rearrangements. Whole-study results and caveats: In comparison with age-matched healthy donors, baseline clonality was higher and tracked circulating CD8+ T-cell counts.

This clone was seen a handful of times. No antigen is known for it. The CDR3 consists of 12 residues. V was pared by 0 bases and J by 7 bases, with 9 bases between. Germline CDR1 and CDR2: SQVTM and ANQGSEA. Sequencing used immunoSEQ multiplex PCR; TCRdb keeps in-frame clones, though not all of them. The top ten hold roughly 5% of the sample, which has 250,000 to 350,000 clones, more than 70% seen once. V usage is TRBV29-1 and J usage is TRBJ1-2; D perhaps matches TRBD1 (5 bases). This receptor was identified in a human donor with chronic lymphocytic leukemia. Sequencing was performed on PBMCs, taken at disease progression, from a patient treated with ibrutinib. The CDR3 here is CSVEDREGGYTF. The CDR3 nucleotides read TGCAGCGTTGAAGACAGGGAGGGTGGCTACACCTTC.